These T cell receptor beta chains were read from a single sample in a study of blood T cell repertoires in COVID-19. The data were produced by immunoSEQ multiplex PCR, yet TCRdb's version contains in-frame clones alone and is incomplete. The data show some 410,000 clones, roughly 90% seen once. The sample taken for sequencing was PBMCs or T cells enriched from blood (not recorded which). The receptors were gathered from a woman in her thirties with acute COVID-19. CDR3s include the opening cysteine and the closing phenylalanine or tryptophan. A D gene is named only where the DNA matches it firmly. A row's size may be missing; if present it is once, few, many or a size class.

TRBJ1-2,TRBV9,NA,TRBD1,TGTGCCAGCAGCGTGACAGGGAACTATGGCTACACCTTC,CASSVTGNYGYTF
TRBJ1-5,TRBV30,NA,TRBD1,TGTGCCTGCTCGGAGGCAGGGGGAAATCAGCCCCAGCATTTT,CACSEAGGNQPQHF
TRBJ1-3,TRBV13,NA,NA,TGTGCCAGCAGCTTAGCAGTGGCTGGAAACACCATATATTTT,CASSLAVAGNTIYF
TRBJ1-6,TRBV4-3,NA,NA,TGCGCCAGCAGTGAGGATTTGCTGGGGGGGCGGAATTCACCCCTCCACTTT,CASSEDLLGGRNSPLHF
TRBJ1-1,TRBV7-3,NA,NA,TGTGCCAGCAGCTTAGGAGGTCAGATAGAAGCTTTCTTT,CASSLGGQIEAFF
TRBJ1-1,TRBV9,NA,TRBD1,TGTGCCAGCACGGAGGGGGCGGGTACTGAAGCTTTCTTT,CASTEGAGTEAFF
TRBJ1-2,TRBV10-2,once,NA,TGCGCCAGCAGTGACCCTGGGAGGCTCGATGGCTACACCTTC,CASSDPGRLDGYTF
TRBJ2-3,TRBV21-1,NA,NA,TGTGCCAGCTGTCAATCCAGCACAGATACGCAGTATTTT,CASCQSSTDTQYF
TRBJ1-6,TRBV3-1/TRBV3-2,NA,NA,TGTGCCAGCAGCCAAGAGGGGGCTATATATAATTCACCCCTCCACTTT,CASSQEGAIYNSPLHF
TRBJ2-7,TRBV11-2,NA,NA,TGTGCCAGCAGCTCCCGGGCCTCGTCGGGGGAGCAGTACTTC,CASSSRASSGEQYF
TRBJ1-2,TRBV29-1,NA,NA,TGCAGCGTCGATACCGGGCGGGATAACTATGGCTACACCTTC,CSVDTGRDNYGYTF
TRBJ1-2,TRBV24-1,NA,NA,TGTGCCACCTTTATAGGGGTTGAGTATGGCTACACCTTC,CATFIGVEYGYTF
TRBJ1-5,TRBV5-1,NA,NA,TGCGCCAGCAGTCTTGGGGGGGATCAGCCCCAGCATTTT,CASSLGGDQPQHF
TRBJ2-7,TRBV7-2,NA,TRBD1,TGTGCCAGCAGGCAACCGGGACAGATAGAGCAGTACTTC,CASRQPGQIEQYF
TRBJ2-3,TRBV12-5,once,NA,TGTGTTAGTGGTTTGGTACAAGACGGGACACCCAGGGCAGATACGCAGTATTTT,CVSGLVQDGTPRADTQYF
TRBJ1-1,TRBV19,NA,TRBD1,TGTGCCAGTAGTAGGGGACAGGGGGTAACTGAAGCTTTCTTT,CASSRGQGVTEAFF
TRBJ2-7,TRBV9,NA,TRBD2,TGTGCCAGCAATCGGGGGGGTTACGAGCAGTACTTC,CASNRGGYEQYF
TRBJ1-6,TRBV6-6,NA,TRBD1,TGTGCCAGCAGCACAGGGGTTAACTCCTATAATTCACCCCTCCACTTT,CASSTGVNSYNSPLHF
TRBJ2-7,TRBV9,NA,NA,TGTGCCAGCAGCGTAGGGGCCTACTCCTACGAGCAGTACTTC,CASSVGAYSYEQYF
TRBJ1-1,TRBV7-8,NA,NA,TGTGCCAGCAGCTTTAGCGGCACTGAAGCTTTCTTT,CASSFSGTEAFF
TRBJ1-2,TRBV12-5,NA,NA,TGTGCTAGTGGTTTGCACGGGACATACGGCTACACCTTC,CASGLHGTYGYTF
TRBJ1-1,TRBV24-1,NA,TRBD1,TGTGCCACCAGTGATAGGACAGGGGGCCACACTGAAGCTTTCTTT,CATSDRTGGHTEAFF